This TCR beta chain originates from a study of T cell repertoires in cytomegalovirus infection. Across the study: Use of recently identified HLA-C-restricted and well-studied HLA-B-restricted CMV epitopes was part of the study. Study-level findings and limits: HLA-C-restricted, CMV-specific TCR beta clonotypes were dominant ex vivo.

In the case of this clonotype: The antigen is undetermined.

TCRdb independently ran MiXCR on the reads; one entry per CDR3 protein. The repertoire consists of 550,000 to 850,000 distinct CDR3 sequences, with 30% to 40% occurring once and the leading ten covering roughly 18%. Trimming removed 6 bases at V and 5 bases at J, with 13 bases between. The CDR3 is 14 residues long. CDR1 is LNHDA, CDR2 SQIVND, per germline (reference sequence). Sequences were derived from cultured PBMCs, sampled from culture after CMV antigen stimulation. The rearrangement uses TRBV19 and TRBJ2-2, with D tentatively TRBD1 (5 bases). This clonotype was sampled from a human donor in good health (CMV status not recorded). Some clones in this sample may be carry-over from other donors' samples. CDR3 nucleotide sequence: TGTGCCAGTAGGAAAGCCTCAGGGACCGGGGAGCTGTTTTTT. It translates to CASRKASGTGELFF. Drawing the rest from reference TRBV19 and TRBJ2-2, the complete variable domain is DGGITQSPKYLFRKEGQNVTLSCEQNLNHDAMYWYRQDPGQGLRLIYYSQIVNDFQKGDIAEGYSVSREKKESFPLTVTSAQKNPTAFYLCASRKASGTGELFFGEGSRLTVL.